What follows is one TCR beta chain and its context. Antigen unknown. The data originate from a study of shared clonotypes between healthy human individuals. Overall study results and limits: Generation of non-shared clonotypes was less probable than generation of clonotypes shared by all four donors.

Both subsets, CD45RA+ naive and CD45RA-negative memory, were split from the CD4+ cells. Assay used: immunoSEQ multiplex PCR; TCRdb lists only in-frame clones, some missing. The sample consists of some 2,100,000 clones, 90% to 97% of them appearing once. This TCR was recovered from a young man in good health. The source material was naive CD4+ T cells sorted from blood. The subset was: CD45RA+ positively selected.

In nucleotides, the CDR3 is TGCGCCAGCAGCTTGGATCCAGCGAACACTGAAGCTTTCTTT. It encodes CASSLDPANTEAFF. The genes are TRBV5-1 and TRBJ1-1; D gene unclear. This CDR3 is 14 amino acids long. Per the germline V gene, CDR1 is SGHRS and CDR2 is YFSETQ. V lost 0 bases and J 1 base, leaving 7 bases between the germline ends.